Listed here are 27 T cell receptor beta chains from one sample, sequenced in a study of CD8+CD57+ T cells in acquired aplastic anemia. The study profiled TCR beta VDJ and CDR3 using genomic DNA as template. TCRdb reprocessed the reads via MiXCR and lists one record per CDR3 protein. The repertoire has fewer than 200,000 distinct CDR3 sequences, 55% to 80% of them found once; the top ten carry 45%. The sequenced sample consisted of sorted CD4+, CD8+, or CD8+CD57+ T cells (not recorded which) from PBMCs. Every receptor here comes from a human donor in good health.

Remarks on this clonotype: Because it lacks the conserved phenylalanine or tryptophan at the end, this CDR3 is likely a read error. This CDR3 reads CASSPSPLPMATEAFL. The CDR3 coding sequence is TGTGCCAGCAGCCCTAGCCCCCTCCCAATGGCCACTGAAGCTTTCTTG. This chain connects TRBV7-3 to TRBJ1-1; no clear D gene. The CDR3 totals 16 residues. V lost 5 bases and J 4 bases, leaving 20 bases between the germline ends. Germline V lookup: CDR1 SGHTA, CDR2 FQGTGA.

V gene TRBV7-2 combines with J gene TRBJ2-1, with D perhaps matching TRBD1 (6 bases). Germline V gives CDR1 SGHTA, CDR2 FQGNSA. The length of the CDR3 is 16 residues. V was shortened by 1 base and J by 3 bases, with 13 bases between the two germline ends. CDR3 region: CASSLVAGAYYNEQFF. As DNA, the CDR3 is TGTGCCAGCAGCTTAGTGGCAGGGGCCTACTACAATGAGCAGTTCTTC.

The chain employs TRBV25-1 and TRBJ1-5; 7 bases are a match to TRBD1. Germline loops: CDR1 MGHDK, CDR2 SYGVNS. Trimming removed 6 bases from V and 0 bases from J; junction bases left unmatched: 5. The CDR3 is made up of 15 amino acids. The CDR3 bases are TGTGCCAGCAGCGGGGGACAGTATAGCAATCAGCCCCAGCATTTT. This translates into CASSGGQYSNQPQHF. Looking up the rest from reference TRBV25-1 and TRBJ1-5 gives the full variable domain: EADIYQTPRYLVIGTGKKITLECSQTMGHDKMYWYQQDPGMELHLIHYSYGVNSTEKGDLSSESTVSRIRTEHFPLTLESARPSHTSQYLCASSGGQYSNQPQHFGDGTRLSIL.

This chain links TRBV5-1 with TRBJ2-7; 10 bases are shared with TRBD2. The CDR3 consists of 16 residues. The V gene end was trimmed by 0 bases and the J gene end by 2 bases; junction bases not matched to a gene: 5. From germline, CDR1 is SGHRS and CDR2 YFSETQ. The CDR3 DNA follows: TGCGCCAGCAGCTTGGAGGGTAGCGGGGGGACCTACGAGCAGTACTTC. Translation gives CASSLEGSGGTYEQYF.

Note on this clonotype: A read error may produce the germline difference seen at one junction end. CDR3 bases: TGTGCCACCAGCAGAGTGGTTGGGAGCACTGAGGCTTTCTTT. Its protein product is CATSRVVGSTEAFF. The chain has TRBV15 and TRBJ1-1; D is undetermined. Germline V gene lookup returns CDR1 LNHNV and CDR2 YYDKDF (reference sequence). The CDR3 has 14 residues.

This clonotype was recorded only once. V is TRBV29-1 and J is TRBJ2-1; D unclear. The V end lost 2 bases, the J end lost 0 bases, and 11 bases lay between the germline ends. The CDR3 spans 15 residues. Germline-derived CDR1 and CDR2 are SQVTM and ANQGSEA. In nucleotides, the CDR3 is TGCAGCGTTGAATATGGGCAGAGCTCCTACAATGAGCAGTTCTTC. Translation: CSVEYGQSSYNEQFF.

V usage is TRBV7-2 and J usage is TRBJ1-6, with 10 nucleotides matching TRBD1. V was pared by 4 bases and J by 8 bases, with 8 bases of the junction left unmatched. Germline CDR1 is SGHTA and CDR2 is FQGNSA. The CDR3 has 16 amino acids. CDR3 sequence: CASSSPRDRGYSPLHF. For the CDR3, the DNA is TGTGCCAGCAGCTCCCCGCGGGACAGGGGTTATTCACCCCTCCACTTT.

The V gene is TRBV29-1, the J gene TRBJ2-1; a possible D gene is TRBD2 (5 bases). Per germline, CDR1 SQVTM and CDR2 ANQGSEA. The CDR3 totals 15 residues. V lost 2 bases to trimming and J lost 0 bases, with 11 bases between them. The CDR3 DNA follows: TGCAGCGTTGAACCTTGGACTGTCTCCTACAATGAGCAGTTCTTC. Protein sequence: CSVEPWTVSYNEQFF.

This clonotype has at least ten counts. V gene TRBV29-1 combines with J gene TRBJ2-5, with D perhaps TRBD2 (5 bases). CDR1 is SQVTM and CDR2 is ANQGSEA in the germline V gene. Trimming pared 6 bases from V and 5 bases from J, leaving 19 bases between. The CDR3 runs 14 residues. This CDR3 is CSVDILETWETQYF. CDR3 bases: TGCAGCGTCGACATACTAGAAACTTGGGAGACCCAGTACTTC.

This clonotype was detected only a few times. This chain joins TRBV15 and TRBJ2-2, with a tentative D call TRBD1 (5 bases). Deletions cut 6 bases from V and 4 bases from J, with 12 bases between. Germline V gives CDR1 LNHNV, CDR2 YYDKDF (reference sequence). The CDR3 contains 14 residues. As DNA, the CDR3 is TGTGCCACCAGAATCCGACAGTCCACCGGGGAGCTGTTTTTT. Protein: CATRIRQSTGELFF. Based on the CDR3 plus reference TRBV15 and TRBJ2-2, the full variable domain is DAMVIQNPRYQVTQFGKPVTLSCSQTLNHNVMYWYQQKSSQAPKLLFHYYDKDFNNEADTPDNFQSRRPNTSFCFLDIRSPGLGDTAMYLCATRIRQSTGELFFGEGSRLTVL.

The sample holds many counts of this clonotype. The gene calls are TRBV5-6 and TRBJ2-3, with D possibly matching TRBD2 (5 bases). Trimming took off 1 base at V and 4 bases at J, with 13 bases between the two ends. This CDR3 spans 15 amino acids. Germline V lookup: CDR1 SGHDT, CDR2 YYEEEE. CDR3: CASSLSTGFADTQYF. The CDR3, as DNA: TGTGCCAGCAGCTTGTCCACGGGATTCGCAGATACGCAGTATTTT.

The CDR3 DNA follows: TGTGCCAGCAGCCAAGATCTGAGGGCTAGCGGACGACCCTCCTACAATGAGCAGTTCTTC. This codes for CASSQDLRASGRPSYNEQFF. The genes are TRBV14 and TRBJ2-1; 7 positions agree with TRBD2. CDR1 SGHDN and CDR2 FVKESK come from the germline V gene. CDR3 length: 20 residues. V trimming: 0 bases; J trimming: 0 bases; junction bases outside the gene matches: 14.

Concerning this clonotype: Relative to the germline gene, one junction end is altered; a read error may explain this. This sequence joins TRBV20-1 and TRBJ2-7, with D possibly matching TRBD2 (5 bases). Germline CDR1 reads DFQATT; CDR2 reads SNEGSKA (reference sequence). This CDR3 has 12 residues. CDR3 sequence: CSAGDGTYEQYF. CDR3 in DNA: TGCAGTGCTGGAGACGGGACCTACGAGCAGTACTTC.

The rearrangement uses TRBV7-9 and TRBJ1-2; D is unclear. The germline V gene has CDR1 SEHNR and CDR2 FQNEAQ (reference sequence). Trimming stripped 1 base from V and 4 bases from J, with 13 bases between. This CDR3 region has 15 residues. As DNA, the CDR3 is TGTGCCAGCAGCTTAGGGATTGCGGGGTTCTATGGCTACACCTTC. Encoded protein: CASSLGIAGFYGYTF.

This clonotype was picked up many times. The chain carries TRBV24-1 and TRBJ2-3; 11 nucleotides match TRBD1. Germline CDR1 and CDR2: KGHDR and SFDVKD. This CDR3 has 15 residues. J was trimmed by 4 bases and V by 5 bases; bases with no gene match: 4. CDR3 loop: CATSAGTGGPDTQYF. CDR3 nucleotide sequence: TGTGCCACCAGTGCCGGGACAGGGGGTCCAGATACGCAGTATTTT.

A remark on this clonotype: Its ends do not fully match the called genes, so a read error is possible. The rearrangement links TRBV29-1 to TRBJ2-7; 7 nucleotides line up with TRBD1. Germline-derived CDR1 and CDR2 are SQVTM and ANQGSEA. This CDR3 is 13 amino acids long. Here the CDR3 reads CSVVHDRVYEQYF. The CDR3 nucleotides read TGCAGTGTTGTTCACGACAGGGTCTACGAGCAGTACTTC.

The chain uses TRBV24-1 and TRBJ2-3; D might be TRBD1 or TRBD2, each matching 7 bases. Looked up from germline, CDR1 is KGHDR and CDR2 is SFDVKD. Trimming took 5 bases from V and 7 from J, leaving 27 bases between them. This CDR3 has 18 amino acids. The CDR3 sequence is CATSGLRGEGAQAHTQYF. The CDR3 region has the DNA TGTGCCACCAGTGGTCTCCGCGGGGAGGGGGCGCAGGCACATACGCAGTATTTT.

V gene TRBV6-5 combines with J gene TRBJ2-7; 7 bases align to TRBD2. The CDR3 is 15 residues long. Trimming took 7 bases from V and 0 from J; bases not matched to a gene: 9. The V gene's germline CDR1 is MNHEY and CDR2 SVGAGI. The CDR3 nucleotides read TGTGCCAGCAAACCGCCGGGCGGGAGCTCCTACGAGCAGTACTTC. This codes for CASKPPGGSSYEQYF.

This sequence joins TRBV10-1 and TRBJ2-1; no clear D gene. The CDR3 extends over 15 amino acids. Germline CDR1 is WNHNN and CDR2 is SYGVQD (reference sequence). The V end lost 0 bases, the J end lost 8 bases, and 14 bases lay between the germline ends. The CDR3 region is CASSESQLEFDEQFF. The CDR3 DNA reads as TGCGCCAGCAGTGAGTCGCAATTGGAGTTCGATGAGCAGTTCTTC.

This chain joins TRBV5-6 and TRBJ2-7; tentatively, D is TRBD1 or TRBD2 (5 bases each). Germline V CDR1 and CDR2: SGHDT, YYEEEE. This CDR3 spans 15 amino acids. Trimming took off 4 bases at V and 3 bases at J, with 17 bases between the two ends. CDR3 protein: CASSVGAGFVYEQYF. The CDR3 DNA reads TGTGCCAGCAGCGTCGGGGCGGGTTTCGTCTACGAGCAGTACTTC.

V and J are TRBV24-1 and TRBJ2-3; D unclear. Germline V gene lookup returns CDR1 KGHDR and CDR2 SFDVKD. Trimming cost V 2 bases and J 2 bases, with 7 bases left between them. The CDR3 runs 14 residues. CDR3 DNA: TGTGCCACCAGTGATTATCGGTCCACAGATACGCAGTATTTT. This encodes CATSDYRSTDTQYF.

J is TRBJ2-7 and V is TRBV10-3; D is undetermined. V was cut by 0 bases and J by 0 bases, with 6 bases left in between. CDR3 length equals 14 residues. Germline-derived CDR1 and CDR2 are ENHRY and SYGVKD. CDR3 loop: CAISESTRSYEQYF. CDR3 DNA sequence: TGTGCCATCAGTGAGTCGACACGCTCCTACGAGCAGTACTTC.

In its sample, this clonotype was seen a few times. The chain is built from TRBV20-1 and TRBJ1-5, with D hard to call. The germline gives CDR1 DFQATT, CDR2 SNEGSKA (reference sequence). The V and J ends lost 0 bases and 6 bases respectively, with 6 bases between them. The CDR3 sequence is 12 residues long. The CDR3 reads CSARDGPQPQHF. The CDR3 bases are TGCAGTGCTAGAGACGGGCCTCAGCCCCAGCATTTT.

The chain uses TRBV19 and TRBJ2-2; D is possibly TRBD2 (5 bases). Germline assignment: CDR1 LNHDA and CDR2 SQIVND (reference sequence). The CDR3 is made up of 14 amino acids. Trimming pared 4 bases from V and 7 bases from J, leaving 13 bases between. CDR3 nucleotide sequence: TGTGCCAGTAGTACCTGGGAGTCGCGCGGGGAGCTGTTTTTT. This gives the protein CASSTWESRGELFF.

Notes on this clonotype: The junction differs from germline at one of its ends, possibly a read error. This chain uses TRBV24-1 with TRBJ2-5; 10 bases are a match to TRBD2. Germline CDR1 KGHDR, CDR2 SFDVKD. This CDR3 comprises 16 residues. CDR3 DNA sequence: TGTACCACCAGTGATTCCAGCGGGGGGGCCAAAGAGACCCAGTACTTC. Its protein is CTTSDSSGGAKETQYF.

J is TRBJ2-7 and V is TRBV2; TRBD1 agrees at 10 bases. CDR3 length equals 15 residues. Germline V gene data show CDR1 as SNHLY and CDR2 as FYNNEI. V trimming: 5 bases; J trimming: 3 bases; junction bases outside the gene matches: 7. DNA of the CDR3: TGTGCCAGCAGTATAACCGGGACAGGGGACTACGAGCAGTACTTC. Translating gives CASSITGTGDYEQYF.

The chain carries TRBV5-5 and TRBJ1-1; D might be TRBD1 (6 bases). From germline, CDR1 is SGHKS and CDR2 YYEKEE (reference sequence). CDR3 length: 19 residues. V lost 0 bases and J 0 bases, leaving 21 bases between the germline ends. CDR3 sequence: CASSLVAEVGAGMNTEAFF. The CDR3 DNA sequence: TGTGCCAGCAGCTTGGTTGCGGAGGTGGGGGCCGGTATGAACACTGAAGCTTTCTTT.